Below are 28 T cell receptor beta chains sequenced from a single sample in a study of shared clonotypes between healthy human individuals. The assay was immunoSEQ multiplex PCR, and TCRdb's table has in-frame clones only and misses some. Counted here are approximately 1.5 million clones, around 98.5% occurring once; the ten biggest clones make up approximately 0.38%. Sample: naive CD4+ T cells sorted from blood. Subset reported: CD45RA+ positively selected. The origin of the receptors is a man aged 25-45 years in good health.

The sample holds one count of this clone. V gene TRBV5-1 combines with J gene TRBJ2-1, with TRBD2 as a possible D gene (6 bases). The germline gives CDR1 SGHRS, CDR2 YFSETQ. The CDR3 is 16 residues long. V was shortened by 0 bases and J by 10 bases, with 20 bases between the two germline ends. The DNA of the CDR3 is TGCGCCAGCAGCTTGGACGGGAGAGGAGAAAAATACGAGCAGTTCTTC. This codes for CASSLDGRGEKYEQFF.

This chain uses TRBV27 with TRBJ1-4; TRBD1 is a possible D gene (6 bases). CDR3 length equals 14 residues. V was clipped by 3 bases and J by 4 bases, with 9 bases between them. Per the germline V gene, CDR1 is MNHEY and CDR2 is SMNVEV (reference sequence). The CDR3 here is CASSLGGHNEKLFF. Written as DNA, the CDR3 is TGTGCCAGCAGTTTGGGGGGGCATAATGAAAAACTGTTTTTT. Supplemented by reference TRBV27 and TRBJ1-4, the full variable domain reads EAQVTQNPRYLITVTGKKLTVTCSQNMNHEYMSWYRQDPGLGLRQIYYSMNVEVTDKGDVPEGYKVSRKEKRNFPLILESPSPNQTSLYFCASSLGGHNEKLFFGSGTQLSVL.

Here the CDR3 reads CSAPGGKTQYF. CDR3 bases: TGCAGTGCCCCGGGTGGGAAGACCCAGTACTTC. The chain uses TRBV20-1 and TRBJ2-5; D ambiguous. The V end was cut by 6 bases, the J end by 6 bases, with 11 bases between. CDR1 is DFQATT and CDR2 is SNEGSKA in the germline V gene (reference sequence). The CDR3 is 11 residues long.

The V and J genes are TRBV19 and TRBJ2-7; TRBD2 matches 9 bases. The CDR3 sequence is 15 residues long. Germline V gene data show CDR1 as LNHDA and CDR2 as SQIVND (reference sequence). The ends lost 5 bases at V and 3 bases at J; junction bases unmatched: 8. The CDR3 is CASSLRLAVGYEQYF. CDR3 DNA: TGTGCCAGTAGTTTAAGACTAGCGGTTGGCTACGAGCAGTACTTC.

Points on this clone: The sample holds other DNA sequences that translate to the same CDR3. CDR3 sequence reads: CASSPGGRSTDTQYF. The CDR3, as DNA: TGTGCCAGCTCACCCGGGGGGAGAAGCACAGATACGCAGTATTTT. The V and J genes are TRBV18 and TRBJ2-3; 7 nucleotides align to TRBD2. CDR3 size: 15 residues. The V gene's germline CDR1 is KGHSH and CDR2 LQKENI. The V gene end was trimmed by 3 bases and the J gene end by 0 bases; junction bases not matched to a gene: 3.

The CDR3 sequence: CASSNRVDYEQYF. The CDR3 bases are TGTGCCAGCAGTAACAGGGTCGACTACGAGCAGTACTTC. The J gene is TRBJ2-7, the V gene TRBV7-9; D is possibly TRBD1 (6 bases). Per the germline V gene, CDR1 is SEHNR and CDR2 is FQNEAQ (reference sequence). This CDR3 has 13 amino acids. The germline V and J ends were trimmed by 6 bases and 3 bases, with 12 bases remaining between them.

The rearrangement uses TRBV6-5 and TRBJ1-2, with D perhaps TRBD1 (5 bases). Germline loops: CDR1 MNHEY, CDR2 SVGAGI. Between the trimmed V and J ends, which lost 0 bases and 2 bases, there was a span of 7 bases. The CDR3 sequence is 14 residues long. CDR3: CASSYSAGNYGYTF. The CDR3 bases are TGTGCCAGCAGTTACTCGGCAGGGAACTATGGCTACACCTTC.

The chain is built from TRBV2 and TRBJ1-1; D not certain. The CDR3 is 10 amino acids. Germline V CDR1 and CDR2: SNHLY, FYNNEI. The V end was cut by 5 bases, the J end by 7 bases, with 5 bases between. The CDR3 coding sequence is TGTGCCAGCAGTAGACATGAAGCTTTCTTT. Translating gives CASSRHEAFF.

The gene calls are TRBV5-1 and TRBJ1-2; no firm D call. The CDR3 length is 15 residues. V was trimmed by 0 bases and J by 3 bases, leaving 12 bases between them. Germline V lookup: CDR1 SGHRS, CDR2 YFSETQ. The CDR3 sequence is CASSLVPVMDYGYTF. In nucleotides, the CDR3 is TGCGCCAGCAGCTTGGTTCCGGTAATGGACTATGGCTACACCTTC. The variable domain in full, completed from reference TRBV5-1 and TRBJ1-2, reads KAGVTQTPRYLIKTRGQQVTLSCSPISGHRSVSWYQQTPGQGLQFLFEYFSETQRNKGNFPGRFSGRQFSNSRSEMNVSTLELGDSALYLCASSLVPVMDYGYTFGSGTRLTVV.

This sequence joins TRBV5-6 and TRBJ2-1; TRBD2 matches at 10 bases. Trimming at V came to 2 bases and at J to 0 bases, leaving 5 bases not matched to a gene. This CDR3 spans 17 amino acids. Germline values: CDR1 SGHDT, CDR2 YYEEEE. CDR3 sequence reads: CASSLLAGFSSYNEQFF. The CDR3 DNA is TGTGCCAGCAGCTTACTAGCGGGATTCAGCTCCTACAATGAGCAGTTCTTC.

The V call is TRBV6-4, the J call TRBJ2-3; 9 bases are a match to TRBD2. Germline trimming cut 3 bases from V and 4 bases from J; bases unmatched to any gene: 2. Germline CDR1 and CDR2: MRHNA and SNTAGT. The CDR3 contains 14 residues. The CDR3 reads CASSEIAGADTQYF. In nucleotides, the CDR3 is TGTGCCAGCAGTGAAATAGCGGGAGCAGATACGCAGTATTTT.

This clone came up once. The rearrangement links TRBV5-4 to TRBJ2-2; 11 bases line up with TRBD2. Looked up from germline, CDR1 is SGHNT and CDR2 is YYREEE (reference sequence). This CDR3 region has 16 residues. The ends lost 4 bases at V and 3 bases at J; junction bases unmatched: 5. CDR3 DNA sequence: TGTGCCAGCAGCCATCTACTAGCGGGAGACACCGGGGAGCTGTTTTTT. Translation: CASSHLLAGDTGELFF.

The V gene is TRBV5-1, the J gene TRBJ2-7; 9 bases agree with TRBD1. The V gene's germline CDR1 is SGHRS and CDR2 YFSETQ. V gave up 5 bases and J gave up 3 bases; unmatched junction bases: 15. CDR3 length: 17 amino acids. DNA for the CDR3: TGCGCCAGCAGTTTTAGACCCGGGACAGGGAAGAACTACGAGCAGTACTTC. This translates into CASSFRPGTGKNYEQYF.

The CDR3 loop is CASMKPGWNGYTF. As DNA, the CDR3 is TGTGCCAGCATGAAGCCGGGGTGGAATGGCTACACCTTC. The genes are TRBV28 and TRBJ1-2; D remains unclear. The CDR3 has 13 residues. Trimming left V 7 bases short and J 6 bases short, with 15 bases between. CDR1 MDHEN and CDR2 SYDVKM come from the germline V gene.

The V and J genes are TRBV5-6 and TRBJ1-2; D gene ambiguous. Between the trimmed V and J ends, which lost 4 bases and 8 bases, there was a span of 12 bases. CDR1 and CDR2 (germline): SGHDT, YYEEEE. There are 12 residues in the CDR3. CDR3 bases: TGTGCCAGCAGCATGACAACAAGAGGCTACACCTTC. Translating gives CASSMTTRGYTF.

The chain joins TRBV7-2 to TRBJ1-2; D not resolved. V was pared by 5 bases and J by 4 bases, with 17 bases between. The CDR3 length is 15 residues. Germline CDR1 is SGHTA and CDR2 is FQGNSA. DNA for the CDR3: TGTGCCAGCAGCAGTAGGGCCGAGGGAAGCTATGGCTACACCTTC. It is translated as CASSSRAEGSYGYTF.

As DNA, the CDR3 is TGTGCCAGCAGTCTACCCGGGACAGGCGGACTGGGTGAAGCTTTCTTT. Translating it yields CASSLPGTGGLGEAFF. This chain links TRBV25-1 with TRBJ1-1; the match to TRBD1 covers 8 bases. Germline V gene data show CDR1 as MGHDK and CDR2 as SYGVNS. This CDR3 is built from 16 residues. The V segment lost 5 bases and the J segment 7 bases; nucleotides outside the gene matches: 15. The full variable domain, rest sourced from reference TRBV25-1 and TRBJ1-1, is EADIYQTPRYLVIGTGKKITLECSQTMGHDKMYWYQQDPGMELHLIHYSYGVNSTEKGDLSSESTVSRIRTEHFPLTLESARPSHTSQYLCASSLPGTGGLGEAFFGQGTRLTVV.

The V call is TRBV10-3, the J call TRBJ2-2; D uncertain. The CDR3 consists of 12 residues. Trimming removed 10 bases at V and 0 bases at J, with 6 bases between. Germline lookup yields CDR1 ENHRY and CDR2 SYGVKD. CDR3: CATRPNTGELFF. Written as DNA, the CDR3 is TGTGCCACGCGCCCGAACACCGGGGAGCTGTTTTTT.

CDR3 region: CAWNPIPGITSYTF. The CDR3 DNA reads TGTGCCTGGAACCCTATCCCCGGGATCACAAGCTACACCTTC. The rearrangement uses TRBV30 and TRBJ1-2; D not resolved. V was clipped by 4 bases and J by 9 bases, with 21 bases between them. This CDR3 region has 14 residues. From germline, CDR1 is GTSNPN and CDR2 SVGIG (reference sequence).

The rearrangement uses TRBV27 and TRBJ2-1; D is possibly TRBD1 (6 bases). Germline loops: CDR1 MNHEY, CDR2 SMNVEV (reference sequence). Trimming removed 6 bases at V and 3 bases at J, with 15 bases between. The CDR3 runs to 15 residues. The CDR3, as DNA: TGTGCCAGCAGGGGGGCAGGGGTCAACTACAATGAGCAGTTCTTC. This gives the protein CASRGAGVNYNEQFF.

The rearrangement joins TRBV28 to TRBJ1-1; 7 bases match TRBD1. Germline V gives CDR1 MDHEN, CDR2 SYDVKM. Germline trimming cut 3 bases from V and 7 bases from J; bases unmatched to any gene: 8. This CDR3 comprises 14 residues. CDR3 in DNA: TGTGCCAGCAGTTTGGGCAGGGGGGCCTATGAAGCTTTCTTT. Protein sequence: CASSLGRGAYEAFF. The full variable domain, with the rest looked up from reference TRBV28 and TRBJ1-1, is DVKVTQSSRYLVKRTGEKVFLECVQDMDHENMFWYRQDPGLGLRLIYFSYDVKMKEKGDIPEGYSVSREKKERFSLILESASTNQTSMYLCASSLGRGAYEAFFGQGTRLTVV.

The chain employs TRBV6-5 and TRBJ2-1; D is perhaps TRBD2 (6 bases). Germline CDR1 reads MNHEY; CDR2 reads SVGAGI. V shed 4 bases and J shed 4 bases, with 14 bases lying between them. The length of the CDR3 is 15 residues. The CDR3 is CASSSPRGTYNEQFF. CDR3 coding DNA: TGTGCCAGCAGTTCCCCTCGCGGGACTTACAATGAGCAGTTCTTC.

The chain employs TRBV25-1 and TRBJ1-1, with TRBD1 matching 8 bases. From germline, CDR1 is MGHDK and CDR2 SYGVNS. The trim removed 5 bases at V and 11 bases at J, leaving 7 bases unmatched. This CDR3 region has 12 residues. This chain's CDR3 is CASSIARDRAFF. The CDR3 region has the DNA TGTGCCAGCAGTATTGCCAGGGACAGGGCTTTCTTT.

For the CDR3, the DNA is TGCAGCGTTGGGAACAGATCTAATCAGCCCCAGCATTTT. This codes for CSVGNRSNQPQHF. The rearrangement uses TRBV29-1 and TRBJ1-5; D call uncertain. The CDR3 is 13 residues long. Trimming took 4 bases from V and 4 from J, leaving 11 bases between them. Germline V gene lookup returns CDR1 SQVTM and CDR2 ANQGSEA.

The chain has TRBV18 and TRBJ2-5, with D unclear. Germline V CDR1 and CDR2: KGHSH, LQKENI. Deletions cut 1 base from V and 2 bases from J, with 8 bases between. The CDR3 is 14 residues long. The CDR3 sequence: CASSPRSQQETQYF. Here the CDR3 DNA reads TGTGCCAGCTCACCACGTTCCCAGCAAGAGACCCAGTACTTC.

The V call is TRBV5-1, the J call TRBJ2-7; D not certain. The ends were cut back, 2 bases at V and 4 bases at J, with 13 bases in the middle. From germline, CDR1 is SGHRS and CDR2 YFSETQ. This CDR3 is 14 amino acids long. The CDR3 DNA reads TGCGCCAGCAGCTTAGTTTCCAGCGAGTACGAGCAGTACTTC. This codes for CASSLVSSEYEQYF.

This rearrangement joins TRBV18 to TRBJ2-7; the match to TRBD2 covers 10 bases. Germline loops: CDR1 KGHSH, CDR2 LQKENI. CDR3 length equals 15 residues. Trimming took 3 bases from V and 3 from J; bases not matched to a gene: 5. The DNA for the CDR3 is TGTGCCAGCTCACCCGCAGCGGGGGGGTTCTACGAGCAGTACTTC. It is translated as CASSPAAGGFYEQYF.

The V and J genes are TRBV28 and TRBJ1-2; D unresolved. Germline V gene lookup returns CDR1 MDHEN and CDR2 SYDVKM. Trimming took off 2 bases at V and 4 bases at J, with 11 bases between the two ends. The CDR3 is 14 amino acids. The CDR3 is CASSLGRKVYGYTF. The CDR3 DNA sequence: TGTGCCAGCAGTTTAGGCCGGAAGGTCTATGGCTACACCTTC.